The 26 T cell receptor beta chains below come from one sample, sequenced in a study of molecular identifiers for immune sequencing clone quantification. Each CDR3 protein is one row after TCRdb ran MiXCR on the PCR reads. The sample shows hundreds of thousands of distinct CDR3 sequences, 25% of them seen only once. The sample consisted of naive CD8+ T cells from blood, with Jurkat cell RNA spiked in. Subset indicated: FACS-sorted CD8+CD4-CCR7+CD45RA+ naive T cells. The source of these receptors is a human donor in good health. Some libraries in this study had Jurkat cell RNA spiked in.

As regards this clonotype: This could be a read error, since a much larger clone is one nucleotide away. Written as DNA, the CDR3 is TGCAGTGCTAGAGGTTTTACAGGGGGCGGTCATCAGCCCCAGCATTTT. Amino acid sequence: CSARGFTGGGHQPQHF. The chain links TRBV20-1 to TRBJ1-5; 9 bases map to TRBD1. The J segment lost 5 bases and the V segment lost 1 base, leaving 9 bases of the junction unmatched. Looked up from germline, CDR1 is DFQATT and CDR2 is SNEGSKA (reference sequence). The length of the CDR3 is 16 residues.

The table lists this clonotype with many counts. The chain links TRBV6-6 to TRBJ2-7, with D possibly TRBD2 on 6 matching bases. V was clipped by 3 bases and J by 2 bases, with 14 bases between them. This CDR3 comprises 15 residues. Germline CDR1 MNHNY, CDR2 SVGAGI (reference sequence). As DNA, the CDR3 is TGTGCCAGCAGTTATTACCCGGGGGAAGCCTACGAGCAGTACTTC. This encodes CASSYYPGEAYEQYF.

With regard to this clonotype: A much more abundant neighbour one base away suggests this may be a read error. This chain links TRBV14 with TRBJ1-1; D ambiguous. Germline CDR1 and CDR2: SGHDN and FVKESK. The CDR3 extends over 16 amino acids. CDR3 sequence: CTSSQAGPLLATEAFF. CDR3 sequence (DNA): TGTACCAGCAGCCAAGCCGGACCCCTCCTGGCCACTGAAGCTTTCTTT. Full variable domain (missing parts from reference TRBV14 and TRBJ1-1): EAGVTQFPSHSVIEKGQTVTLRCDPISGHDNLYWYRRVMGKEIKFLLHFVKESKQDESGMPNNRFLAERTGGTYSTLKVQPAELEDSGVYFCTSSQAGPLLATEAFFGQGTRLTVV.

CDR3 DNA sequence: TGCGCCAGCAGCCAATATGGGACAGGGGTCAATGAGCAGTTCTTC. It specifies CASSQYGTGVNEQFF. V and J are TRBV4-3 and TRBJ2-1; 10 bases agree with TRBD1. Trimming cost V 2 bases and J 6 bases; bases outside gene matches: 4. Germline lookup yields CDR1 LGHNA and CDR2 YSLEER. The CDR3 is made up of 15 amino acids.

This clonotype was counted many times. This chain links TRBV20-1 with TRBJ1-1; 9 bases line up with TRBD1. The CDR3 spans 17 residues. V lost 6 bases to trimming and J lost 1 base; unmatched junction nucleotides: 15. Germline-derived CDR1 and CDR2 are DFQATT and SNEGSKA (reference sequence). CDR3 DNA sequence: TGCAGTGCCCTTATAGTCAACCGGGACAGGGCGAACACTGAAGCTTTCTTT. Amino acids: CSALIVNRDRANTEAFF.

This clonotype was found a few times. This sequence joins TRBV21-1 and TRBJ2-1; the table's TRBD1 call for D was not verified on the DNA. TRBV21-1 is tagged as a pseudogene. The CDR3 loop spans 17 amino acids. The CDR3 is CASSKGGERIHPRGQFF. CDR3 DNA: TGTGCCAGCAGCAAAGGTGGGGAGCGGATCCACCCCCGGGGGCAGTTCTTC.

Concerning this clonotype itself: Given a much more abundant clone one base away, this may be a read error. V gene TRBV29-1 combines with J gene TRBJ2-7, with D possibly being TRBD1 (5 bases). Germline V gene sequence: CDR1 SQVTM, CDR2 ANQGSEA. CDR3 length: 15 residues. The CDR3, as DNA: TGCAGCGTTGAAGTCCCAGGGAACACAAAATACGCGCAGTACTTC. This codes for CSVEVPGNTKYAQYF.

This clonotype was counted at least ten times. The chain is built from TRBV10-3 and TRBJ2-5; D gene ambiguous. V was cut by 7 bases and J by 0 bases, with 9 bases left in between. CDR1 is ENHRY and CDR2 is SYGVKD in the germline V gene. The CDR3 extends over 13 amino acids. The CDR3 DNA is TGTGCCATCAACCAGGAGAACCAAGAGACCCAGTACTTC. Translating it yields CAINQENQETQYF.

This chain links TRBV6-1 with TRBJ2-7; the D gene is possibly TRBD2 (6 bases). The V gene's germline CDR1 is MNHNS and CDR2 SASEGT. Between the trimmed V and J ends, which lost 6 bases and 3 bases, there was a span of 12 bases. CDR3 length equals 13 residues. The CDR3 coding sequence is TGTGCCAGCAGGATCGGGAGTAGCTACGAGCAGTACTTC. Protein: CASRIGSSYEQYF.

Ten or more counts support this clonotype. This chain connects TRBV7-6 to TRBJ1-1; 9 bases are a match to TRBD1. V was clipped by 5 bases and J by 5 bases; unmatched bases: 6. Germline V gene lookup returns CDR1 SGHVS and CDR2 FNYEAQ. This CDR3 region has 14 residues. The CDR3 loop reads CASSATGGRTEAFF. The CDR3 bases are TGTGCCAGCAGCGCTACAGGGGGCAGGACTGAAGCTTTCTTT.

This clonotype was counted ten times or more. The CDR3 sequence is CSAGTSGLNTGELFF. The DNA for the CDR3 is TGCAGTGCCGGGACTAGCGGACTGAACACCGGGGAGCTGTTTTTT. This chain joins TRBV20-1 and TRBJ2-2; 11 bases align to TRBD2. Germline V CDR1 and CDR2: DFQATT, SNEGSKA (reference sequence). CDR3 length: 15 amino acids. The V segment lost 6 bases and the J segment 1 base; nucleotides outside the gene matches: 4.

This clonotype showed up just once. Possible read error: a much larger clone is one base away. The chain combines TRBV6-2 or TRBV6-3 with TRBJ2-3; no clear D. Germline V CDR1 and CDR2: MNHEY, SVGEGT. The CDR3 covers 11 residues. The CDR3 spells CASGYSDTQYF. In DNA, the CDR3 is TGTGCCAGCGGTTACTCAGATACGCAGTATTTT.

With respect to this clonotype: A much larger clonotype is one base distant, so this may be a read error. The rearrangement links TRBV9 to TRBJ2-5; possibly TRBD2 for D (5 bases). CDR1 is SGDLS and CDR2 is YYNGEE in the germline V gene. The CDR3 consists of 15 residues. The CDR3 spells CASSGVGGRGETQDF. Written as DNA, the CDR3 is TGTGCCAGCAGCGGGGTTGGTGGGAGAGGAGAGACCCAGGACTTC.

This chain connects TRBV4-3 to TRBJ2-7, with D perhaps TRBD2 (6 bases). The germline V gene has CDR1 LGHNA and CDR2 YSLEER. V was clipped by 0 bases and J by 4 bases, with 13 bases between them. The CDR3 is 15 amino acids. The CDR3 is CASSQESSGEYEQYF. The DNA of the CDR3 is TGCGCCAGCAGCCAAGAGTCATCGGGGGAGTACGAGCAGTACTTC.

This clonotype was found many times. J is TRBJ1-5 and V is TRBV10-2; D gene ambiguous. V lost 0 bases and J lost 8, with 8 bases in between. The V gene's germline CDR1 is WSHSY and CDR2 SAAADI. The CDR3 contains 13 residues. The chain's CDR3 is CASSESPYKPQHF. The CDR3 DNA reads TGCGCCAGCAGTGAGTCTCCTTATAAGCCCCAGCATTTT.

The chain combines TRBV4-1 with TRBJ2-5; TRBD1 matches 7 bases. V lost 4 bases and J lost 3; bases outside the gene matches: 14. The length of the CDR3 is 17 residues. From germline, CDR1 is MGHRA and CDR2 YSYEKL. CDR3 loop: CASSPLFDRVGEETQYF. CDR3 DNA sequence: TGCGCCAGCAGCCCACTATTCGACAGGGTAGGGGAAGAGACCCAGTACTTC.

This clonotype was seen repeatedly, ten times or more. The chain carries TRBV29-1 and TRBJ1-1; D perhaps matches TRBD1 (6 bases). Trimming left V 4 bases short and J 1 base short, with 10 bases between. Germline CDR1 SQVTM, CDR2 ANQGSEA. The CDR3 extends over 13 amino acids. The CDR3 DNA follows: TGCAGCGTTGGGGACATAGAGAACACTGAAGCTTTCTTT. Its protein is CSVGDIENTEAFF.

The sample holds many counts of this clonotype. The V gene is TRBV7-9, the J gene TRBJ2-6, with D tentatively TRBD2 (5 bases). There are 15 residues in the CDR3. V was pared by 3 bases and J by 1 base, with 7 bases between. Germline V gives CDR1 SEHNR, CDR2 FQNEAQ (reference sequence). Here the CDR3 reads CASSFEGSGANVLTF. Here the CDR3 DNA reads TGTGCCAGCAGCTTCGAGGGTTCTGGGGCCAACGTCCTGACTTTC.

This clonotype was counted a few times. The CDR3 region is CSAQDRLAYEQYF. The CDR3 DNA is TGCAGTGCTCAGGACAGGCTTGCCTACGAGCAGTACTTC. This chain links TRBV20-1 with TRBJ2-7, with 7 bases fitting TRBD1. Germline V CDR1 and CDR2: DFQATT, SNEGSKA (reference sequence). The CDR3 has 13 residues. J gave up 2 bases and V 5 bases, and 6 bases lay outside the gene matches.

The chain combines TRBV7-2 with TRBJ2-7; no clear D. CDR1 SGHTA and CDR2 FQGNSA come from the germline V gene. This CDR3 contains 14 residues. The V end lost 1 base, the J end lost 2 bases, and 9 bases lay between the germline ends. The CDR3 DNA reads as TGTGCCAGCAGCTTAGGCCGGGTGACCTACGAGCAGTACTTC. Translation: CASSLGRVTYEQYF.

To note about this clonotype: Germline and junction disagree at one end, which may indicate a read error. The V gene is TRBV4-3, the J gene TRBJ1-3, with D tentatively TRBD1 (5 bases). Germline CDR1 LGHNA, CDR2 YSLEER. The CDR3 consists of 16 residues. CDR3 in amino acids: CASSQEGRASGSTIYF. The CDR3 DNA is TGCGCCAGCAGCCAAGAGGGCAGGGCCTCTGGAAGCACCATATATTTT.

This sequence joins TRBV20-1 and TRBJ2-7; no firm D call. Germline V gene sequence: CDR1 DFQATT, CDR2 SNEGSKA (reference sequence). The V gene lost 0 bases and the J gene lost 0 bases, with 9 bases spanning the gap. CDR3 size: 14 residues. This chain's CDR3 is CSARDPNYSYEQYF. CDR3 sequence (DNA): TGCAGTGCTAGAGATCCTAATTACTCCTACGAGCAGTACTTC.

This clonotype was counted between two and nine times. CDR3 bases: TGTGCCAGCAGCTTAGAGCTCGGGGTTTTGGGCACTGAAGCTTTCTTT. Protein sequence: CASSLELGVLGTEAFF. The V gene is TRBV7-6, the J gene TRBJ1-1, with D hard to call. The CDR3 covers 16 residues. V shed 1 base and J shed 4 bases, with 16 bases lying between them. Germline CDR1 reads SGHVS; CDR2 reads FNYEAQ.

In regard to this clonotype: This may arise from a read error, as a much more abundant clone is one base away. V and J are TRBV5-4 and TRBJ2-3, with 13 positions matching TRBD2. This CDR3 is 17 amino acids long. Per the germline V gene, CDR1 is SGHNT and CDR2 is YYREEE (reference sequence). Losses at the gene ends were 4 bases for V and 4 bases for J; bases not matched to a gene: 9. The CDR3 DNA reads TGTGCCAGCAGCATGGGACTAGCGGGGATAGACGCAGATACGCAGTATTTT. Amino acids: CASSMGLAGIDADTQYF. The full variable domain, with the rest looked up from reference TRBV5-4 and TRBJ2-3, is ETGVTQSPTHLIKTRGQQVTLRCSSQSGHNTVSWYQQALGQGPQFIFQYYREEENGRGNFPPRFSGLQFPNYSSELNVNALELDDSALYLCASSMGLAGIDADTQYFGPGTRLTVL.

Written as DNA, the CDR3 is TGTGCCAGTAGTATAGGAAGCGGGTGGTACTACGAGCAGTACTTC. Amino acid sequence: CASSIGSGWYYEQYF. This chain uses TRBV19 with TRBJ2-7; D is possibly TRBD2 (6 bases). V dropped 1 base and J dropped 3 bases, with 13 bases sitting between them. The CDR3 runs 15 residues. The germline V gene encodes CDR1 LNHDA and CDR2 SQIVND (reference sequence).

About this clonotype: A read error may be the cause here, since a much bigger clone is one base away. The genes are TRBV12-3 or TRBV12-4 and TRBJ1-1; no definite D call. V lost 10 bases and J lost 14, with 23 bases in between. The CDR3 contains 12 residues. This CDR3 is CAILLPRGDVFF. The CDR3 nucleotides are TGTGCCATCCTATTACCCCGAGGTGATGTCTTCTTT.